Presented here are 5 T cell receptor beta chains from one specimen sequenced in a study of cytomegalovirus exposure and HLA in healthy donors. Primers for the PCR totalled 60 Vbeta and 13 Jbeta. Sequencing was performed with immunoSEQ multiplex PCR; in TCRdb, only in-frame clones are kept and a portion is missing. The sample has roughly 90,000 clones, around 84% seen once. The specimen was PBMCs. All receptors derive from a man between 18 and 29 years old in good health and CMV-seronegative.

The chain carries TRBV18 and TRBJ2-1, with 9 bases identical to TRBD1. The V gene end was trimmed by 0 bases and the J gene end by 8 bases; junction bases not matched to a gene: 8. Germline loops: CDR1 KGHSH, CDR2 LQKENI. The CDR3 is made up of 16 amino acids. CDR3: CASSPPVTGGQYEQFF. In nucleotides, the CDR3 is TGTGCCAGCTCACCACCGGTAACAGGGGGCCAATATGAGCAGTTCTTC.

This clone was observed once. The V call is TRBV19, the J call TRBJ1-1, with 8 bases fitting TRBD1. Unmatched junction bases numbered 10, after V lost 5 bases and J lost 5 bases. The CDR3 length is 15 residues. Germline assignment: CDR1 LNHDA and CDR2 SQIVND (reference sequence). This chain's CDR3 is CASSPWTGRGTEAFF. Written as DNA, the CDR3 is TGTGCCAGTAGTCCATGGACAGGGAGGGGTACTGAAGCTTTCTTT.

V and J are TRBV11-3 and TRBJ1-1; D gene ambiguous. In germline, CDR1 is SGHNT, CDR2 YENEEA. V was cut by 3 bases and J by 1 base, with 6 bases left in between. CDR3 length: 13 amino acids. CDR3 nucleotide sequence: TGTGCCAGCAGCTTTTCAGGGAACACTGAAGCTTTCTTT. It codes for CASSFSGNTEAFF.

The V gene is TRBV7-6, the J gene TRBJ2-1, with 8 positions matching TRBD2. The CDR3 has 15 amino acids. Germline CDR1 is SGHVS and CDR2 is FNYEAQ. The junction had 6 bases not matched to a gene; V was cut back by 4 bases and J by 4 bases. The CDR3 bases are TGTGCCAGCAGCTCCATAGCGGGGCAGTACAATGAGCAGTTCTTC. It yields the protein CASSSIAGQYNEQFF.

The chain uses TRBV7-9 and TRBJ2-5; the D gene is possibly TRBD1 (6 bases). Per the germline V gene, CDR1 is SEHNR and CDR2 is FQNEAQ (reference sequence). V was pared by 3 bases and J by 5 bases, with 16 bases between. This CDR3 spans 15 amino acids. The DNA for the CDR3 is TGTGCCAGCAGCTTCCCGGACAGAATCGGGGAGACCCAGTACTTC. Its translation is CASSFPDRIGETQYF.